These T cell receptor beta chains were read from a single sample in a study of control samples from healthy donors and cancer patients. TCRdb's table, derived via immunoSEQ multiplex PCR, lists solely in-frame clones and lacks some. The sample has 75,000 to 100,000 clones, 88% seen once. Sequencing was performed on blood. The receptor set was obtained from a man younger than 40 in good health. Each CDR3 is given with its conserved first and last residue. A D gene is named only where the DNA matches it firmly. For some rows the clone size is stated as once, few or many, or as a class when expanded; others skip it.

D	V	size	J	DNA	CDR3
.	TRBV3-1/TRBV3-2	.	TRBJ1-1	TGTGCCAGCAGCCAAGGCCCCACTGAAGCTTTCTTT	CASSQGPTEAFF
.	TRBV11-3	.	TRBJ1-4	TGTGCCAGCAGCTCGGACAGAGTAAATGAAAAACTGTTTTTT	CASSSDRVNEKLFF
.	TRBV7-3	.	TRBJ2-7	TGTGCCAGCACCAACATCGGGTATTTCCACGAGCAGTACTTC	CASTNIGYFHEQYF
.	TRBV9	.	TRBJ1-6	TGTGCCAGCAGCGAGGGGAGGGGGGATTCACCCCTCCACTTT	CASSEGRGDSPLHF
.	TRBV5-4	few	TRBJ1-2	TGTGCCAGCAGCTTGGTCGACAGGACCAACTATGGCTACACCTTC	CASSLVDRTNYGYTF
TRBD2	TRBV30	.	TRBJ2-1	TGTGCCTGGAGTGTCCTTGAGGCGGGAGTCTCCTTTGGCTCCTACAATGAGCAGTTCTTC	CAWSVLEAGVSFGSYNEQFF
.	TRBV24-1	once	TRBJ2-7	TGTGCCACCAGTGATTTTTATAGTCGCGAGCAGTACTTC	CATSDFYSREQYF
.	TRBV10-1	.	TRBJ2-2	TGCGCCAGCAGTGAGCAGGGTGCCGGGGAGCTGTTTTTT	CASSEQGAGELFF
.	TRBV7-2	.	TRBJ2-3	TGTGCCAGCAGCTTCCGACCGGGAGATACGCAGTATTTT	CASSFRPGDTQYF
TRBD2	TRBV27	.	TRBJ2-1	TGTGCCAGCAGTTTATCGGTTGGACTAGCGGGAGGGCCTGGTGAGCAGTTCTTC	CASSLSVGLAGGPGEQFF
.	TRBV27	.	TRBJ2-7	TGTGCCAGCAGGCTAGGTTTGGGCTACGAGCAGTACTTC	CASRLGLGYEQYF
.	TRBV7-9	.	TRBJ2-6	TGTGCCAGCAGCTTAGGCGTCGGCTCTGGGGCCAACGTCCTGACTTTC	CASSLGVGSGANVLTF
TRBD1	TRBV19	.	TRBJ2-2	TGTGCCAGTAGTAAAGCCGGGACAGTGAACACCGGGGAGCTGTTTTTT	CASSKAGTVNTGELFF
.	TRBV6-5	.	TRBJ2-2	TGTGCCAGCAGTAGGGCAGGGTCCGGGGAGCTGTTTTTT	CASSRAGSGELFF
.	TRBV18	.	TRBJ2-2	TGTGCCAGCTCACCGCAGAACACCGGGGAGCTGTTTTTT	CASSPQNTGELFF
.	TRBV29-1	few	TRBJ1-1	TGCAGCGTTGACGGGGGAGGTGGGGTGAACACTGAAGCTTTCTTT	CSVDGGGGVNTEAFF
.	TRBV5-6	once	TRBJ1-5	TGTGCCAGCAGCTCGCGACGGGAGGGGGGCCTTAGCAATCAGCCCCAGCATTTT	CASSSRREGGLSNQPQHF
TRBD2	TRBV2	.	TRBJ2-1	TGTGCCAGCAGCCGTACTAGCGGAACCGACAATGAGCAGTTCTTC	CASSRTSGTDNEQFF
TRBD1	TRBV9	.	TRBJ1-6	TGTGCCAGGGGGACAGCTTTTAATTCACCCCTCCACTTT	CARGTAFNSPLHF
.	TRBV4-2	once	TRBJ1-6	TGTGCCAGCAGCCAAGGTGTGGGGAGCTCCTATAATTCACCCCTCCACTTT	CASSQGVGSSYNSPLHF
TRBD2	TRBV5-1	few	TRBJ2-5	TGCGCCAGCAGCCCCCGAAGCGGGAGCGTAGAAGAGACCCAGTACTTC	CASSPRSGSVEETQYF
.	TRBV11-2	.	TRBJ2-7	TGTGCCAGCAGCCCCGGCTACGAGCAGTACTTC	CASSPGYEQYF
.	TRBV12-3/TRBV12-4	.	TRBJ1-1	TGTGCCAGCAGTTCTACAGGGCTCCAAGCTTTCTTT	CASSSTGLQAFF
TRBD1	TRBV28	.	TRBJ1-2	TGTGCCAGCAGGGGGATGTGGGCAGGGGGGTGGTACACCTTC	CASRGMWAGGWYTF
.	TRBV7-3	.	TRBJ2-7	TGTGCCAGTGCTCCGGGATTAGCCTACGAGCAGTACTTC	CASAPGLAYEQYF
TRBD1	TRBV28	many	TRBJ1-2	TGTGCCAGCAGTGCCGACAGGGGTGAACGACCAGTTGACTATGGCTACACCTTC	CASSADRGERPVDYGYTF
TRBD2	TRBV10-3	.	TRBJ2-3	TGTGCCAACGCGGGAGTAGGAACAGATACGCAGTATTTT	CANAGVGTDTQYF
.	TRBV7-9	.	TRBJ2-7	TGTGCCAGCAGCTCCCCGGAGAATAGCGGACCGTTCTCCTACGAGCAGTACTTC	CASSSPENSGPFSYEQYF
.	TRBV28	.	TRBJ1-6	TGTGCCAGCAGTTTATACTTCTCAGAGAATTCACCCCTCCACTTT	CASSLYFSENSPLHF
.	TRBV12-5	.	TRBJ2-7	TGTGCTAGTGCCGGGAATTACGAGCAGTACTTC	CASAGNYEQYF
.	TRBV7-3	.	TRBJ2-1	TGTGCCAGCAGCATAGGACACGTCAAGTTCTTC	CASSIGHVKFF
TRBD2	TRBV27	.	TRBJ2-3	TGTGCCAGCAGTTTCCGCGGACTAGCGGGCACAGATACGCAGTATTTT	CASSFRGLAGTDTQYF
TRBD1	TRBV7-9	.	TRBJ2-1	TGTGCCAGCAGCTTTATACCGGGACAGGGTATCGATGAGCAGTTCTTC	CASSFIPGQGIDEQFF
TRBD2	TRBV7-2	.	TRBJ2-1	TGTGCCAGCAGCTTTCTGGGGAGGGTTGAGGGTGAGCAGTTCTTC	CASSFLGRVEGEQFF
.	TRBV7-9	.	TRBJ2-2	TGTGCCAGCAGCTTAGCCACGCTGGCGCAAGAGCTGTTTTTT	CASSLATLAQELFF
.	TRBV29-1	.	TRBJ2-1	TGCAGCGTTCCAGCGTGGGGGGACAATGAGCAGTTCTTC	CSVPAWGDNEQFF
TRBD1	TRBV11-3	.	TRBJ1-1	TGTGCCAGCAGCTCAAGACAGGGGCTGAACACTGAAGCTTTCTTT	CASSSRQGLNTEAFF